This T cell receptor (beta chain) stems from a study of chemoradiotherapy in HPV16-positive cancers. The overall study: Candidate HPV-specific T-cell clones and common TCR motifs came from functional assays in two HPV16-positive patients. Study-wide points: Candidate HPV-specific clones and E7-related TCR motifs grew in tumor during treatment.

The CDR3 contains 13 residues. The germline V gene encodes CDR1 MNHNS and CDR2 SASEGT. V lost 5 bases and J lost 5, with 10 bases in between. Over chemoradiotherapy, repertoires were sampled more than once. Libraries were prepared by immunoSEQ multiplex PCR; TCRdb keeps only in-frame clonotypes and omits some of them. In the table there are fewer than 15,000 clones, around 66% of which are singletons. On this clone itself: The antigen is not known.

The V call is TRBV6-1, the J call TRBJ1-5; D is possibly TRBD1 (5 bases). Sampling was done from a patient who underwent chemoradiotherapy. The TCR sequence derives from a human donor with HPV-associated anogenital cancer. CDR3 in DNA: TGTGCCAGCAGTCCACAGGACGATCAGCCCCAGCATTTT. Its translation: CASSPQDDQPQHF.